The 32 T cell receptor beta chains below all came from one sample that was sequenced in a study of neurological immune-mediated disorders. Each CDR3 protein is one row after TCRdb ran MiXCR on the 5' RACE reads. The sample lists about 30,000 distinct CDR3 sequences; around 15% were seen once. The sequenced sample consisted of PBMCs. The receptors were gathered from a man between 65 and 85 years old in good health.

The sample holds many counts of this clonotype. Written as DNA, the CDR3 is TGCAGTGCCTCTCCCGGGACAGGGGGCACTGAAGCTTTCTTT. Translation: CSASPGTGGTEAFF. The chain has TRBV20-1 and TRBJ1-1, with 11 positions matching TRBD1. The CDR3 is made up of 14 amino acids. Germline CDR1 is DFQATT and CDR2 is SNEGSKA (reference sequence). The junction had 7 bases not matched to a gene; V was cut back by 6 bases and J by 4 bases.

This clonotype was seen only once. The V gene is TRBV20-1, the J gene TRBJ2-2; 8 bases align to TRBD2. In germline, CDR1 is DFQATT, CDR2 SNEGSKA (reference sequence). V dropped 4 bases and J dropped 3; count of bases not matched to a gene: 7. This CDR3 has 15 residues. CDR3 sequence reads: CSAIPGRADTGELFF. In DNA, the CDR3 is TGCAGTGCTATCCCCGGGAGGGCCGACACCGGGGAGCTGTTTTTT.

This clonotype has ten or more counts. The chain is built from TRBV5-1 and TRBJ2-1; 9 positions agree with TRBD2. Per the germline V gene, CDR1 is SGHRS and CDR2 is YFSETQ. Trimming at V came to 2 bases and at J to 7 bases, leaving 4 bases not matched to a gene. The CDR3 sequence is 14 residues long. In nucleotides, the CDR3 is TGCGCCAGCAGCTTAGCGGGGGGTAGGAATGAGCAGTTCTTC. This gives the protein CASSLAGGRNEQFF.

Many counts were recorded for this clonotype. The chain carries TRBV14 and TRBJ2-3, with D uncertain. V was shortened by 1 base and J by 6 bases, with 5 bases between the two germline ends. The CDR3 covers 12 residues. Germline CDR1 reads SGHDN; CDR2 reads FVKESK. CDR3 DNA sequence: TGTGCCAGCAGCCAAGCTCGGGATACGCAGTATTTT. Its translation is CASSQARDTQYF.

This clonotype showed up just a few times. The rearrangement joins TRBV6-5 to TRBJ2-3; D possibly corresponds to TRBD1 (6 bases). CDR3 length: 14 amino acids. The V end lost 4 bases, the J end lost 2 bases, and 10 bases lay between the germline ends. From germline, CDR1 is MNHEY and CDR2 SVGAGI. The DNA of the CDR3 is TGTGCCAGCAGTTCCCGGGACAACACAGATACGCAGTATTTT. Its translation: CASSSRDNTDTQYF.

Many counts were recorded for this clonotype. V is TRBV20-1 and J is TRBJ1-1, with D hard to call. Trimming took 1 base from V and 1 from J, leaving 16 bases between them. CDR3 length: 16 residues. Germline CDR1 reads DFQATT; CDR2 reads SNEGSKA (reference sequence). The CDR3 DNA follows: TGCAGTGCTAGAGGGCAGCCAGGCTTGGGGAACACTGAAGCTTTCTTT. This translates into CSARGQPGLGNTEAFF.

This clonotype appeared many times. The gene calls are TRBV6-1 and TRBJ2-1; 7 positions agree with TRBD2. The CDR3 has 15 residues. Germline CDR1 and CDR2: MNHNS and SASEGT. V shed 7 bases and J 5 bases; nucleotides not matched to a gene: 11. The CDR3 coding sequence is TGTGCCAGCAACCTGGGGGGGGGAGAGCACAATGAGCAGTTCTTC. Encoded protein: CASNLGGGEHNEQFF.

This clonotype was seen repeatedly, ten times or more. As DNA, the CDR3 is TGTGCCACCAGCAGAGATTTTATCCGGTATGGCTACACCTTC. This translates into CATSRDFIRYGYTF. The V call is TRBV15, the J call TRBJ1-2; the D is unclear. Germline V gene data show CDR1 as LNHNV and CDR2 as YYDKDF (reference sequence). The CDR3 spans 14 residues. The V and J ends lost 0 bases and 5 bases respectively, with 10 bases between them.

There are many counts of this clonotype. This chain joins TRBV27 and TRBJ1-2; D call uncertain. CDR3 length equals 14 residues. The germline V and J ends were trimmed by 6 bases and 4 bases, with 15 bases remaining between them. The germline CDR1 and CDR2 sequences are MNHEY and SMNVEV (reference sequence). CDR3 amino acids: CASSRAGLSYGYTF. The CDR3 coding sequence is TGTGCCAGCAGCCGCGCAGGTCTTTCCTATGGCTACACCTTC.

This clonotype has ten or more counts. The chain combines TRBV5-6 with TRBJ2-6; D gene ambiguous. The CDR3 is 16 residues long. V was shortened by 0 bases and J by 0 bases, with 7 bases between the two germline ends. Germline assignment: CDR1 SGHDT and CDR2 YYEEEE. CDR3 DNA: TGTGCCAGCAGCTTGGCCGGCTACTCTGGGGCCAACGTCCTGACTTTC. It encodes CASSLAGYSGANVLTF.

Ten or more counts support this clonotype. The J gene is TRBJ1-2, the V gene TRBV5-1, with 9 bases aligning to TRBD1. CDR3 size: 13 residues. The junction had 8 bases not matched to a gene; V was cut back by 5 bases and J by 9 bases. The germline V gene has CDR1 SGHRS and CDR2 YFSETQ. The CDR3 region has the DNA TGCGCCAGCAGGGACACCGGGACAGGGAGCTACACCTTC. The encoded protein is CASRDTGTGSYTF.

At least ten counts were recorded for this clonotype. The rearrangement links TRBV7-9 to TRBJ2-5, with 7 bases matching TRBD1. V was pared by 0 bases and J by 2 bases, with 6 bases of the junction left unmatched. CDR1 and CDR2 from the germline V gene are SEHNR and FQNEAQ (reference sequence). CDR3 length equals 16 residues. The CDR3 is CASSLAWGTVQETQYF. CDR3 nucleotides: TGTGCCAGCAGCTTAGCGTGGGGGACAGTACAAGAGACCCAGTACTTC. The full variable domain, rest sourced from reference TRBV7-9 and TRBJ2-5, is DTGVSQNPRHKITKRGQNVTFRCDPISEHNRLYWYRQTLGQGPEFLTYFQNEAQLEKSRLLSDRFSAERPKGSFSTLEIQRTEQGDSAMYLCASSLAWGTVQETQYFGPGTRLLVL.

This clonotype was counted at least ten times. This CDR3 is CASSTGQGGNQPQHF. In DNA form, the CDR3 reads TGCGCCAGCAGCACGGGACAGGGAGGCAATCAGCCCCAGCATTTT. The chain recombines TRBV5-1 with TRBJ1-5, with TRBD1 identical over 9 bases. V lost 4 bases to trimming and J lost 2 bases; unmatched junction nucleotides: 4. CDR3 length: 15 amino acids. Looked up from germline, CDR1 is SGHRS and CDR2 is YFSETQ. Using reference TRBV5-1 and TRBJ1-5 for the parts outside the CDR3, the full variable domain is KAGVTQTPRYLIKTRGQQVTLSCSPISGHRSVSWYQQTPGQGLQFLFEYFSETQRNKGNFPGRFSGRQFSNSRSEMNVSTLELGDSALYLCASSTGQGGNQPQHFGDGTRLSIL.

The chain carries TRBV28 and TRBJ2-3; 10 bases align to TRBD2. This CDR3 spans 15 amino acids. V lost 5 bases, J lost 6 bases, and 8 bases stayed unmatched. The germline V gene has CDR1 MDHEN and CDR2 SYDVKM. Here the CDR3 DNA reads TGTGCCAGCAGTGAAAGCGGGGGGGCCTGGGATACGCAGTATTTT. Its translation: CASSESGGAWDTQYF.

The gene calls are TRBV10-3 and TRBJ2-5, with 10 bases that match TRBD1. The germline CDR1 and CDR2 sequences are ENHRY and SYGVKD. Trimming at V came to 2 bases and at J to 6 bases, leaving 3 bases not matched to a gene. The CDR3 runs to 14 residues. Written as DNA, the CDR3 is TGTGCCATCAGTGAGGGGACAGGGGTACAGACCCAGTACTTC. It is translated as CAISEGTGVQTQYF.

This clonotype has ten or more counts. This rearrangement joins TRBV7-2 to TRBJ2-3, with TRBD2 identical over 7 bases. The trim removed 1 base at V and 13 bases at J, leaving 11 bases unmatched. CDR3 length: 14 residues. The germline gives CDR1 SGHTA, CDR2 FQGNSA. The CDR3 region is CASSLGGGEIRKYF. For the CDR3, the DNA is TGTGCCAGCAGCTTAGGGGGGGGAGAGATCAGGAAGTATTTT.

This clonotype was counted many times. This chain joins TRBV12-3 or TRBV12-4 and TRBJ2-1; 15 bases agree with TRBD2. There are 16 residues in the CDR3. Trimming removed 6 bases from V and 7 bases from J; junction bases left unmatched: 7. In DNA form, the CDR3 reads TGTGCCAGCAGCACGGGACTAGCGGGGGGACTGAATGAGCAGTTCTTC. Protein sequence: CASSTGLAGGLNEQFF.

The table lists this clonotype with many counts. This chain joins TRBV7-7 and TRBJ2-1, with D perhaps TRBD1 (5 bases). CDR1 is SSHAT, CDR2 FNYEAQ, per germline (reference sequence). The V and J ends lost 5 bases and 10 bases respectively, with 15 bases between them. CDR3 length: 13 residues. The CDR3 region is CASSPVGREEQFF. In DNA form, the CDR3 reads TGTGCCAGCAGCCCCGTGGGGCGAGAAGAGCAGTTCTTC.

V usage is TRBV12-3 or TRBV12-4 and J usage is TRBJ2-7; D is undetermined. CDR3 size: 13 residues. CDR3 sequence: CVSSLTSSYEQYF. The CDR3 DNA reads TGTGTCAGTAGCCTCACGAGCTCCTACGAGCAGTACTTC.

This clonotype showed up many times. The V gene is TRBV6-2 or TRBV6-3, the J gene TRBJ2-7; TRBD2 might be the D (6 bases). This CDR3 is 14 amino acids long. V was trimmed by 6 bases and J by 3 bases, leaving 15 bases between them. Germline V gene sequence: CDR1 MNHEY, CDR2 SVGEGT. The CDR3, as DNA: TGTGCCAGCAGCCGCTACGGGAGCCTCTACGAGCAGTACTTC. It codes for CASSRYGSLYEQYF.

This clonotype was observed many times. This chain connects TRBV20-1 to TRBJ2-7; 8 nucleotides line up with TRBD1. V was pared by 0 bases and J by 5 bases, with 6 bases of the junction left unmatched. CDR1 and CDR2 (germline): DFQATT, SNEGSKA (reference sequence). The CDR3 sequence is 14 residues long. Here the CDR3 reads CSAREARGPHEQYF. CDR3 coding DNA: TGCAGTGCTAGAGAAGCCAGGGGGCCCCACGAGCAGTACTTC.

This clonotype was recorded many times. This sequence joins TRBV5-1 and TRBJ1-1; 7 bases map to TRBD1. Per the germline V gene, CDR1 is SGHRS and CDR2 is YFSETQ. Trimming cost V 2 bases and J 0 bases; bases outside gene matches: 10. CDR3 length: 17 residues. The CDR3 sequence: CASSFWGTARMNTEAFF. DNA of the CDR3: TGCGCCAGCAGCTTTTGGGGGACAGCCCGTATGAACACTGAAGCTTTCTTT.

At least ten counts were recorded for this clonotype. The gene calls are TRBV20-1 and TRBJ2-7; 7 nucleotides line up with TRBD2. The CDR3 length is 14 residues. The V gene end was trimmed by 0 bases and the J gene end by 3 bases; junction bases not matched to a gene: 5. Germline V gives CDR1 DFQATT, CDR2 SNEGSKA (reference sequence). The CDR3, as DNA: TGCAGTGCTAGAGATGCGGGAGTGGACTACGAGCAGTACTTC. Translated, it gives CSARDAGVDYEQYF.

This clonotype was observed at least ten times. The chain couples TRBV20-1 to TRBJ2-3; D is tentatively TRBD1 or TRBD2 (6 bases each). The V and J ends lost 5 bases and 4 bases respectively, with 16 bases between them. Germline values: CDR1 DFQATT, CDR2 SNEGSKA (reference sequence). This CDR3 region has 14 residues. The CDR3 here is CSAAEGGRADTQYF. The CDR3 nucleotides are TGCAGTGCTGCGGAGGGGGGCCGGGCAGATACGCAGTATTTT.

The CDR3 DNA sequence: TGCGCCAGCAGCCAGGACGTCACCGGGGAGCTGTTTTTT. Translating gives CASSQDVTGELFF. V gene TRBV5-1 combines with J gene TRBJ2-2; D unclear. The CDR3 contains 13 residues. Germline CDR1 SGHRS, CDR2 YFSETQ. V was clipped by 4 bases and J by 4 bases, with 8 bases between them.

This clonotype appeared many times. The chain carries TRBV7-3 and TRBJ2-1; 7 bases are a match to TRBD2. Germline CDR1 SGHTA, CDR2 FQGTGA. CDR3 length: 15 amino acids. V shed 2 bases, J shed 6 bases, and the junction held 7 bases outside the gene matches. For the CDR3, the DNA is TGTGCCAGCAGCTTAGGGAGGGGAGTCGGCAATGAGCAGTTCTTC. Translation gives CASSLGRGVGNEQFF.

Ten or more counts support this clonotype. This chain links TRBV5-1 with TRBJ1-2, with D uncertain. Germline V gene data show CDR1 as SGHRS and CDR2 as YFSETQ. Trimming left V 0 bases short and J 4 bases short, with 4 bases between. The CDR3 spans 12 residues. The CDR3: CASSLDSYGYTF. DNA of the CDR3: TGCGCCAGCAGCTTGGACAGCTATGGCTACACCTTC. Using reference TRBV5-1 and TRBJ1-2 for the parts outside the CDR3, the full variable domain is KAGVTQTPRYLIKTRGQQVTLSCSPISGHRSVSWYQQTPGQGLQFLFEYFSETQRNKGNFPGRFSGRQFSNSRSEMNVSTLELGDSALYLCASSLDSYGYTFGSGTRLTVV.

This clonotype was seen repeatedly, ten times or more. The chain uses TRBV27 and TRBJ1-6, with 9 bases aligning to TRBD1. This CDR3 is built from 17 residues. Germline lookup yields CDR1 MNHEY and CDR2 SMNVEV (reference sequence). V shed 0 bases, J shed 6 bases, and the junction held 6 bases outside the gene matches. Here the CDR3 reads CASSLSPRTGVNSPLHF. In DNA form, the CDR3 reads TGTGCCAGCAGTTTATCGCCCCGGACAGGGGTTAATTCACCCCTCCACTTT.

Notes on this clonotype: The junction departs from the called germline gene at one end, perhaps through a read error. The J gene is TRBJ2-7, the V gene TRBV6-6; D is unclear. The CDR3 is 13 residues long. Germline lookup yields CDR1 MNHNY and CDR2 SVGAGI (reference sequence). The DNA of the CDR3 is TGTGTCAGCAAAAGGGCCCGCTCCTACGATCAGTACTTC. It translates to CVSKRARSYDQYF.

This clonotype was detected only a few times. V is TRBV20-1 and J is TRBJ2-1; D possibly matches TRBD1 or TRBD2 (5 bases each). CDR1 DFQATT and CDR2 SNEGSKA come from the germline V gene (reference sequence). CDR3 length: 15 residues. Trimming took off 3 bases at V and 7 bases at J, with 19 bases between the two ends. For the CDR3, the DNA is TGCAGTGCTAGTGAATCACAGGCCTGGGGGAATGAGCAGTTCTTC. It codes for CSASESQAWGNEQFF.

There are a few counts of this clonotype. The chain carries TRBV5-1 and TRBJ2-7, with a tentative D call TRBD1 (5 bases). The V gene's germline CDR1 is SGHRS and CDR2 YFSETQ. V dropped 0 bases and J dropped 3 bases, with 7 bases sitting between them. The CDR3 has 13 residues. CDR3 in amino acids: CASSLVDIYEQYF. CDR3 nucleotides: TGCGCCAGCAGCTTGGTGGACATCTACGAGCAGTACTTC.

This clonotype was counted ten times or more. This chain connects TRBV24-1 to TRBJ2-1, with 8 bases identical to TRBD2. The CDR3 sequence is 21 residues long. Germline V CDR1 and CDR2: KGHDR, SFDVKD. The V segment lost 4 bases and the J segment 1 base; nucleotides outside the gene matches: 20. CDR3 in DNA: TGTGCCACCAGTGACACTCCCATAGGCGGGGGGCCCCGGCGGTCCTACAATGAGCAGTTCTTC. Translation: CATSDTPIGGGPRRSYNEQFF.